Following are 2 T cell receptor beta chains from one sample sequenced in a study of cytomegalovirus exposure and HLA in healthy donors. The repertoire was sequenced with immunoSEQ multiplex PCR; TCRdb's copy has only in-frame clones and lacks some. The repertoire holds about 180,000 clones, 80% to 90% seen once, with roughly 1.4% in the top ten. The sample taken for sequencing was PBMCs. Source of these receptors: a woman aged 25 to 39 in good health and CMV-seronegative.

J is TRBJ2-1 and V is TRBV29-1, with 11 bases aligning to TRBD2. Germline lookup yields CDR1 SQVTM and CDR2 ANQGSEA. CDR3 length equals 15 residues. With 4 bases clipped from V and 8 bases from J, the junction kept 10 bases outside the gene matches. This CDR3 is CSVVLLAGGGDEQFF. CDR3 DNA: TGCAGCGTTGTACTGCTAGCGGGGGGTGGCGATGAGCAGTTCTTC.

In its sample, this clone was seen once. This chain connects TRBV10-3 to TRBJ2-2; D is uncertain. The V end was cut by 3 bases, the J end by 5 bases, with 4 bases between. The CDR3 totals 12 residues. CDR1 is ENHRY, CDR2 SYGVKD, per germline. The CDR3 spells CAISDGTGELFF. CDR3 nucleotides: TGTGCCATCAGTGACGGGACCGGGGAGCTGTTTTTT.